The 16 T cell receptor beta chains in this list originate from one sample, sequenced in a study of blood T cell repertoires in COVID-19. Repertoires were generated with immunoSEQ multiplex PCR, while TCRdb's copy carries only in-frame clones and drops some. The table records 85,000 to 110,000 clones, around 92% of them present only once. Sequences were obtained from peripheral blood. The source of these receptors is a woman aged 55-70 years with acute or convalescent COVID-19.

The chain has TRBV21-1 and TRBJ2-2; the table's D call, TRBD2, was not checked against the DNA. TRBV21-1 is a listed pseudogene. The CDR3 contains 20 residues. The CDR3 nucleotides read TGTGCCAGCAGCAAGGTGGGCGAAAAGCGGGAGGGCCGAGGTTCCGGGGAGCTGTTTTTT. Translation: CASSKVGEKREGRGSGELFF.

The rearrangement uses TRBV5-1 and TRBJ2-5; 12 bases align to TRBD2. The CDR3 has 17 amino acids. V was pared by 4 bases and J by 5 bases, with 12 bases of the junction left unmatched. Germline V gene data show CDR1 as SGHRS and CDR2 as YFSETQ. CDR3 region: CASSLRLAGDPQETQYF. CDR3 coding DNA: TGCGCCAGCAGCCTAAGACTAGCGGGAGATCCCCAGGAGACCCAGTACTTC.

The V gene is TRBV10-2, the J gene TRBJ2-3; D may be TRBD1 (5 bases). Trimming left V 7 bases short and J 4 bases short, with 9 bases between. The length of the CDR3 is 12 residues. The germline CDR1 and CDR2 sequences are WSHSY and SAAADI. CDR3 region: CASNQGADTQYF. As DNA, the CDR3 is TGCGCCAGCAACCAAGGGGCAGATACGCAGTATTTT.

The gene calls are TRBV5-1 and TRBJ2-1; 10 bases agree with TRBD2. CDR1 and CDR2 (germline): SGHRS, YFSETQ. The CDR3 length is 15 residues. Unmatched junction bases numbered 11, after V lost 7 bases and J lost 7 bases. CDR3 nucleotide sequence: TGCGCCAGCCAGAACGTAGCGGGAGGTATAAATGAGCAGTTCTTC. Its protein is CASQNVAGGINEQFF.

This chain links TRBV18 with TRBJ2-3, with TRBD2 matching over 8 bases. The CDR3 sequence is 15 residues long. The germline CDR1 and CDR2 sequences are KGHSH and LQKENI. V lost 3 bases to trimming and J lost 0 bases; unmatched junction nucleotides: 2. CDR3 DNA: TGTGCCAGCTCACCTAGCGGGGCTAGCACAGATACGCAGTATTTT. Residues: CASSPSGASTDTQYF.

This chain connects TRBV3-1 (or the pseudogene TRBV3-2) to TRBJ2-1; D remains ambiguous. The V end lost 0 bases, the J end lost 10 bases, and 19 bases lay between the germline ends. The germline gives CDR1 LGHDT, CDR2 YNNKEL (reference sequence). The CDR3 loop spans 16 amino acids. The CDR3 loop is CASSQDPSRMEWEQFF. As DNA, the CDR3 is TGTGCCAGCAGCCAAGATCCTAGTAGGATGGAATGGGAGCAGTTCTTC.

The CDR3 sequence is CSVAVAANYGYTF. The CDR3 region has the DNA TGCAGCGTTGCAGTGGCGGCTAACTATGGCTACACCTTC. The chain joins TRBV29-1 to TRBJ1-2; D is unresolved. CDR3 size: 13 residues. V lost 4 bases, J lost 0 bases, and 9 bases lay in between. From germline, CDR1 is SQVTM and CDR2 ANQGSEA.

CDR3 amino acids: CASSLGDPGGTDTQYF. The CDR3 DNA reads as TGCGCCAGCAGCTTGGGAGACCCCGGAGGCACAGATACGCAGTATTTT. The genes are TRBV5-1 and TRBJ2-3, with D unclear. Per germline, CDR1 SGHRS and CDR2 YFSETQ. This CDR3 spans 16 amino acids. The ends were cut back, 0 bases at V and 1 base at J, with 12 bases in the middle.

This clone was seen once. Here the CDR3 DNA reads TGCGCCAGCAACCTCATCGGCGGGAGGGCCAACACCGGGGAGCTGTTTTTT. Protein: CASNLIGGRANTGELFF. The rearrangement links TRBV5-1 to TRBJ2-2, with 9 bases that match TRBD2. The CDR3 contains 17 residues. CDR1 is SGHRS, CDR2 YFSETQ, per germline. Losses at the gene ends were 6 bases for V and 2 bases for J; bases not matched to a gene: 11.

The chain uses TRBV30 and TRBJ1-1, with a tentative D call TRBD1 (5 bases). The ends were cut back, 1 base at V and 4 bases at J, with 13 bases in the middle. The CDR3 runs to 14 residues. Germline CDR1 GTSNPN, CDR2 SVGIG (reference sequence). The CDR3 nucleotides are TGTGCCTGGAGTGGCCACCCGGGGGGCACTGAAGCTTTCTTT. This codes for CAWSGHPGGTEAFF.

V and J are TRBV27 and TRBJ2-1; D may be TRBD2 (5 bases). The CDR3 loop spans 13 amino acids. The V end lost 5 bases, the J end lost 6 bases, and 11 bases lay between the germline ends. CDR1 and CDR2 (germline): MNHEY, SMNVEV (reference sequence). CDR3 in amino acids: CASSRGFGNEQFF. The CDR3 region has the DNA TGTGCCAGCAGTCGAGGGTTTGGCAATGAGCAGTTCTTC.

The genes are TRBV5-8 and TRBJ2-5, with 10 bases matching TRBD2. The V gene's germline CDR1 is SGHTS and CDR2 YDEGEE. The CDR3 extends over 16 amino acids. V was clipped by 7 bases and J by 5 bases; unmatched bases: 14. The CDR3 loop reads CASCSGASGSIETQYF. The CDR3 DNA is TGTGCCAGCTGCTCCGGGGCTAGCGGGAGTATTGAGACCCAGTACTTC.

The rearrangement joins TRBV5-5 to TRBJ1-4; possibly TRBD1 for D (6 bases). The CDR3 spans 14 residues. V dropped 2 bases and J dropped 2 bases, with 7 bases sitting between them. Germline assignment: CDR1 SGHKS and CDR2 YYEKEE (reference sequence). CDR3 sequence: CASSFQGTNEKLFF. The CDR3 region has the DNA TGTGCCAGCAGCTTCCAGGGGACTAATGAAAAACTGTTTTTT.

V is TRBV6-5 and J is TRBJ2-1, with D uncertain. The CDR3 has 14 amino acids. The germline CDR1 and CDR2 sequences are MNHEY and SVGAGI. V gave up 6 bases and J gave up 8 bases, with 17 bases separating them. The CDR3 here is CASRLAAPLDEQFF. CDR3 DNA: TGTGCCAGCAGGCTGGCGGCCCCTTTGGATGAGCAGTTCTTC.

The CDR3, as DNA: TGTGCCAGCAGCTCCGATGGCTACACCTTC. Protein: CASSSDGYTF. The chain links TRBV28 to TRBJ1-2; D is undetermined. Trimming stripped 6 bases from V and 6 bases from J, with 5 bases between. The CDR3 runs 10 residues. Germline V CDR1 and CDR2: MDHEN, SYDVKM.

The V and J genes are TRBV15 and TRBJ1-6; 7 bases are shared with TRBD1. CDR3 size: 13 residues. V shed 11 bases and J 2 bases; nucleotides not matched to a gene: 3. Germline lookup yields CDR1 LNHNV and CDR2 YYDKDF (reference sequence). The CDR3 nucleotides are TGTGCCGCAGGACAGGCCTATAATTCACCCCTCCACTTT. Translating it yields CAAGQAYNSPLHF.